The rows below give T cell receptor beta chains drawn from one sample of a study of post-analysis software for immune sequencing data. MiXCR was run by TCRdb on the PCR reads, yielding one entry per CDR3 protein. The sample shows roughly 700,000 distinct CDR3 sequences, 25% to 30% of them seen only once. The sequencing sample was made of blood. The source is a girl aged 10 to 17 with multiple sclerosis. The conserved cysteine and the conserved F or W are not part of the CDR3 here.

TRBV10-2,ASKDRGTEQY
TRBV20-1,SARRGPESPPLH
TRBV6-5,ASSYSIASPLH
TRBV10-2,ASSELGQGNEQF
TRBV28,AGSLLVPSTDTQY
TRBV20-1,SATETDPNGLFGEQY
TRBV27,ASSLFGSQLAGYTDTQY
TRBV6-1,ASIEQGLSNQPQH
TRBV5-1,ASSLDSINTGELF
TRBV20-1,SASGLTSGMGYNEQF
TRBV27,ASSFTQGSGEAF
TRBV20-1,SASTWTDLNEKLF
TRBV6-2/TRBV6-3,ASTDMGGWSSYEQY
TRBV3-1,ASSPELQGTYGYT
TRBV20-1,SAPRISAGRRYNEQF
TRBV6-5,ASSYSIRVQSTNEKLF
TRBV6-5,ASSFKTWDRSYT
TRBV5-1,ASGFDTGRGYT
TRBV6-6,ASSSYGGNKEF
TRBV3-1,ASSQEERGAFQETQY
TRBV4-1,ASSQDARGYT
TRBV20-1,SARDRSGKFTYEQY
TRBV29-1,SVIRVINTEAF
TRBV28,ASSLYRLAGQYNEQY
TRBV6-6,ASSYSRRASNNEQF
TRBV5-1,AGSGGTANRGDEQF
TRBV6-2/TRBV6-3,ASSLAGGGRTEAF
TRBV11-2,ASSRESPGSRQETQY
TRBV5-1,ASSLLPSGTTDTQY
TRBV6-5,ASSSDRGNGPQH
TRBV11-2,ASRHRLPDTQY
TRBV10-3,AIGQGLGETQY
TRBV28,ASSPPGQGALGEQY
TRBV1,TSSQTSVGSYEQY
TRBV15,ATSRGARIFGEQY
TRBV7-2,ASSSQGASEQY
TRBV10-3,AISDRGGGTDTQY
TRBV5-1,ASSSTSGGLGGKGEQY
TRBV29-1,SVRGRPGYT
TRBV20-1,SAGTGN
TRBV29-1,SVDGGNTEAF
TRBV29-1,SVAQGMNTEAF
TRBV2,ASSSYGTYYGYT
TRBV6-4,ASSDPPNLEQF
TRBV20-1,SARGQGLVSDEQY
TRBV27,ASSLRWNSYEQY
TRBV29-1,SATASTDTQY
TRBV13,ASRARGALYNEQF
TRBV28,ASSDPSYTANEQF
TRBV7-9,ASSLEKGWSYNEQF
TRBV9,ASSVADRGGYT